This TCR beta chain was found in a study of control samples from healthy donors and cancer patients. The table came from immunoSEQ multiplex PCR; TCRdb's copy has only in-frame clones and leaves some out. This sample has about 80,000 clones; more than 65% occur once, and the top ten carry around a tenth. CDR1 and CDR2 from the germline V gene are MDHEN and SYDVKM. This CDR3 region has 14 residues. Trimming left V 4 bases short and J 7 bases short, with 13 bases between. Sequencing used PBMCs. This receptor was obtained from a man aged 55 to 70 with head and neck cancer. The rearrangement uses TRBV28 and TRBJ2-2, with D unclear. Here the CDR3 reads CASSSGPAHGELFF. The CDR3, as DNA: TGTGCCAGCAGTTCCGGACCAGCCCACGGGGAGCTGTTTTTT.